These T cell receptor beta chains were read from a single sample in a study of cytomegalovirus exposure and HLA in healthy donors. TCRdb keeps only in-frame clones here, not all; method: immunoSEQ multiplex PCR. The sample holds 200,000 or so clones, around 81% seen once. The source material was PBMCs. These receptors were obtained from a woman aged 18-29 years in good health and CMV-seropositive. The CDR3 runs from the conserved cysteine through the conserved F or W. A D gene is named only where the DNA matches it firmly. Clone size is shown for a subset of rows, as once, few, many or a class of expanded clone.

j_gene	d_gene	len	v_gene	abundance	CDR3aa	CDR3nt
TRBJ2-1	TRBD1	14	TRBV11-3	few	CASSTPDRDNEQFF	TGTGCCAGCAGCACCCCCGACAGGGATAATGAGCAGTTCTTC
TRBJ2-1	TRBD2	15	TRBV7-9	-	CASSPLAGGYNEQFF	TGTGCCAGCAGCCCACTAGCGGGGGGGTACAATGAGCAGTTCTTC
TRBJ2-7	TRBD1	14	TRBV29-1	-	CSAHDGTGLREQYF	TGCAGCGCACACGACGGGACAGGGTTACGGGAGCAGTACTTC
TRBJ1-5	-	14	TRBV5-1	-	CASSTDRANQPQHF	TGCGCCAGCAGCACCGACAGAGCTAATCAGCCCCAGCATTTT
TRBJ2-5	TRBD2	18	TRBV9	-	CASSPRGGRGEIQETQYF	TGTGCCAGCAGCCCCCGGGGGGGGCGGGGGGAAATCCAAGAGACCCAGTACTTC
TRBJ1-2	-	15	TRBV7-2	-	CASSLDSGGGYGYTF	TGTGCCAGCAGCTTAGACTCGGGAGGAGGCTATGGCTACACCTTC
TRBJ2-3	-	14	TRBV11-2	-	CASSHTAMADTQYF	TGTGCCAGCAGCCATACCGCGATGGCAGATACGCAGTATTTT
TRBJ1-2	-	11	TRBV6-5	once	CASRRPYGYTF	TGTGCCAGTCGGAGGCCCTATGGCTACACCTTC
TRBJ2-2	-	18	TRBV4-2	once	CASSQDLGQATNTGELFF	TGTGCCAGCAGCCAAGATTTGGGGCAAGCCACGAACACCGGGGAGCTGTTTTTT
TRBJ2-1	TRBD1	14	TRBV7-6	-	CASSSGQGFNEQFF	TGTGCCAGCAGCTCAGGACAGGGATTTAATGAGCAGTTCTTC
TRBJ2-1	TRBD2	17	TRBV7-8	-	CASSVGLAGVSYNEQFF	TGTGCCAGCAGCGTGGGACTAGCGGGAGTTTCCTACAATGAGCAGTTCTTC
TRBJ2-1	-	15	TRBV4-2	-	CASGLDGGPYNEQFF	TGTGCCAGCGGACTGGATGGGGGCCCTTACAATGAGCAGTTCTTC
TRBJ1-1	-	11	TRBV25-1	-	CASKGGTEAFF	TGTGCCAGCAAGGGAGGAACTGAAGCTTTCTTT
TRBJ2-5	-	15	TRBV4-3	few	CASSQDLAGLETQYF	TGCGCCAGCAGCCAAGATCTCGCGGGGTTGGAGACCCAGTACTTC
TRBJ2-2	TRBD1	15	TRBV28	-	CASRRQGVGTGELFF	TGTGCCAGCAGGAGACAGGGGGTAGGCACCGGGGAGCTGTTTTTT
TRBJ2-3	-	11	TRBV7-9	-	CASILRYTQYF	TGTGCCAGCATTCTCCGGTATACGCAGTATTTT
TRBJ1-6	-	17	TRBV25-1	-	CASSEFAMGEGGSPLHF	TGTGCCAGCAGTGAATTTGCGATGGGGGAAGGGGGATCACCCCTCCACTTT
TRBJ2-5	-	14	TRBV6-6	-	CASSYDQGRKTQYF	TGTGCCAGCAGTTACGACCAGGGCCGGAAGACCCAGTACTTC
TRBJ2-1	TRBD1	14	TRBV5-1	-	CASSLGDSANEQFF	TGCGCCAGCAGCTTGGGGGACAGCGCAAATGAGCAGTTCTTC
TRBJ2-1	TRBD1	14	TRBV5-1	-	CASSFTTGANEQFF	TGCGCCAGCAGCTTCACGACAGGGGCCAATGAGCAGTTCTTC
TRBJ2-7	-	12	TRBV5-4	few	CASGGWGYEQYF	TGTGCCAGCGGAGGGTGGGGCTACGAGCAGTACTTC
TRBJ2-7	TRBD2	16	TRBV2	-	CASSGGSSGGNYEQYF	TGTGCCAGCAGTGGGGGGTCTAGCGGGGGTAACTACGAGCAGTACTTC
TRBJ2-1	-	16	TRBV9	once	CASSALASGGAGAQFF	TGTGCCAGCAGCGCACTGGCCAGCGGCGGGGCGGGGGCGCAGTTCTTC
TRBJ2-5	TRBD2	16	TRBV4-2	-	CASSQGWASGQETQYF	TGTGCCAGCAGCCAAGGTTGGGCTAGCGGCCAAGAGACCCAGTACTTC
TRBJ1-6	TRBD1	15	TRBV5-1	-	CASSWGTAYNSPLHF	TGCGCCAGCAGCTGGGGGACAGCGTATAATTCACCCCTCCACTTT
TRBJ1-4	-	12	TRBV27	once	CASSDIGEKLFF	TGTGCCAGCTCCGACATTGGTGAAAAACTGTTTTTT
TRBJ2-1	TRBD2	15	TRBV7-8	-	CASSLQRGAYNEQFF	TGTGCCAGCAGCCTCCAGCGGGGGGCATACAATGAGCAGTTCTTC
TRBJ2-3	TRBD2	15	TRBV7-9	-	CASSPLADYTDTQYF	TGTGCCAGCAGCCCCCTAGCGGATTACACAGATACGCAGTATTTT
TRBJ1-3	-	15	TRBV12-2	-	CASRPRQDSGNTIYF	TGTGCAAGTCGCCCACGGCAGGACTCTGGAAACACCATATATTTT
TRBJ1-1	-	13	TRBV13	-	CASSLVSGTEAFF	TGTGCCAGCAGCTTAGTATCGGGGACTGAAGCTTTCTTT
TRBJ1-2	-	19	TRBV11-2	-	CASSLDALGGSPSRWGYTF	TGTGCCAGCAGCTTAGATGCCCTCGGTGGTAGCCCAAGCCGGTGGGGCTACACCTTC
TRBJ1-4	-	19	TRBV7-9	-	CASSLALGRETATNEKLFF	TGTGCCAGCAGCTTAGCGTTGGGCAGGGAAACGGCAACTAATGAAAAACTGTTTTTT
TRBJ1-2	-	13	TRBV14	-	CASSQVPGYGYTF	TGTGCCAGCAGCCAGGTACCGGGATATGGCTACACCTTC
TRBJ2-3	-	12	TRBV6-5	-	CASSPSTDTQYF	TGTGCCAGCTCTCCGAGCACAGATACGCAGTATTTT
TRBJ2-7	-	12	TRBV6-1	-	CASRATGYEQYF	TGTGCCAGCCGCGCGACAGGCTACGAGCAGTACTTC
TRBJ2-1	TRBD2	14	TRBV28	-	CASSERGAGDEQFF	TGTGCCAGCAGTGAGCGGGGGGCCGGGGATGAGCAGTTCTTC
TRBJ2-1	-	13	TRBV7-9	-	CASSLAAYNEQFF	TGTGCCAGCAGCTTAGCTGCGTACAATGAGCAGTTCTTC
TRBJ1-3	-	16	TRBV4-2	-	CASSQGTNWGENTIYF	TGTGCCAGCAGCCAAGGGACTAACTGGGGTGAGAACACCATATATTTT
TRBJ2-5	TRBD2	15	TRBV5-4	-	CASSALVAGKETQYF	TGTGCCAGCAGCGCCCTCGTAGCGGGTAAAGAGACCCAGTACTTC
TRBJ1-4	-	15	TRBV18	-	CASSPSVATNEKLFF	TGTGCCAGCTCACCTTCCGTAGCAACTAATGAAAAACTGTTTTTT
TRBJ2-7	-	15	TRBV28	few	CASSIRRGPLSEQYF	TGTGCCAGCAGTATCCGAAGGGGTCCCCTTTCCGAGCAGTACTTC
TRBJ1-1	-	16	TRBV5-4	once	CASPPTAPGGDTEAFF	TGTGCCAGTCCCCCGACAGCACCCGGTGGGGACACTGAAGCTTTCTTT
TRBJ1-2	-	11	TRBV5-1	-	CASSLGNSYTF	TGCGCCAGCAGCTTGGGCAACAGCTACACCTTC
TRBJ1-1	TRBD1	15	TRBV4-3	few	CASSPQQGARTEAFF	TGCGCCAGCAGCCCCCAACAGGGGGCAAGGACTGAAGCTTTCTTT
TRBJ2-5	TRBD2	17	TRBV7-2	-	CASSLGLAIGFLETQYF	TGTGCCAGCAGCTTAGGACTAGCGATTGGTTTCCTGGAGACCCAGTACTTC